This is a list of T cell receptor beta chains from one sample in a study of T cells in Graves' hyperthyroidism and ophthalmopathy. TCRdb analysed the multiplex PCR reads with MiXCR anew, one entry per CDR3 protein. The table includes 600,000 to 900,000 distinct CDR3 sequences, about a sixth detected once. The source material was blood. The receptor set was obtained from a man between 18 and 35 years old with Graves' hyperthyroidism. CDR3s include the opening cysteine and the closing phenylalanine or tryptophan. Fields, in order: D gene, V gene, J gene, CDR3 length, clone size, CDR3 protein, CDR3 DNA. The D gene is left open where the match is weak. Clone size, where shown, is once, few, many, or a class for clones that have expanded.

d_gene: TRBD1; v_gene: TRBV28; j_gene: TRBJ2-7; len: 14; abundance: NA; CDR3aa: CASSLADRGHEQYF; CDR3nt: TGTGCCAGCAGTTTAGCGGACAGGGGACACGAGCAGTACTTC
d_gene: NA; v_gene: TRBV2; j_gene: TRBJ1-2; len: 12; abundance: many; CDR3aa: CASSGPGGGYTF; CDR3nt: TGTGCCAGCAGTGGGCCCGGTGGAGGCTACACCTTC
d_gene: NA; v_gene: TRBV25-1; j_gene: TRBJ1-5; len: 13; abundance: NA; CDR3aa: CASRQDNYQPQHF; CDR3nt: TGTGCCAGCAGGCAGGACAACTATCAGCCCCAGCATTTT
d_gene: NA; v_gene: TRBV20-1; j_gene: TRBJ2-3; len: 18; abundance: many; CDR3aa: CSARALGGGLISTDTQYF; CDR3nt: TGCAGTGCTAGAGCCCTGGGCGGAGGACTTATTAGCACAGATACGCAGTATTTT
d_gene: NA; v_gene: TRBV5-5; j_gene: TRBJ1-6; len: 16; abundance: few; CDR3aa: CASSLGARRDNSPLHF; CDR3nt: TGTGCCAGCAGCTTGGGAGCGCGCAGGGATAATTCACCCCTCCACTTT
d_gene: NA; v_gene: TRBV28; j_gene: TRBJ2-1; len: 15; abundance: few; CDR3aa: CASSFLGASYNEQFF; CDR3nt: TGTGCCAGCAGTTTCTTAGGAGCGTCCTACAATGAGCAGTTCTTC
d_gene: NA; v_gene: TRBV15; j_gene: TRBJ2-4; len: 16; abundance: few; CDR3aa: CATGGGGAGAKNIQYF; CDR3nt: TGTGCCACCGGGGGCGGTGGAGCAGGGGCCAAAAACATTCAGTACTTC
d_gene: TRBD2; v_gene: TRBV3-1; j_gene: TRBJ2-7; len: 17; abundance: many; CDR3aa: CASSRNRGLAGVSEQYF; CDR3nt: TGTGCCAGCAGCCGAAACCGTGGACTAGCGGGAGTATCCGAGCAGTACTTC
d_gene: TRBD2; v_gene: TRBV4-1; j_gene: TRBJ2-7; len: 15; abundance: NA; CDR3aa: CASSQGTSGRYEQYF; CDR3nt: TGCGCCAGCAGCCAAGGAACTAGCGGGAGGTACGAGCAGTACTTC
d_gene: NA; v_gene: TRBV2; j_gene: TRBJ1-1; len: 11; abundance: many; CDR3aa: CASSREGKAFF; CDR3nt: TGTGCCAGCAGTCGAGAGGGTAAAGCTTTCTTT
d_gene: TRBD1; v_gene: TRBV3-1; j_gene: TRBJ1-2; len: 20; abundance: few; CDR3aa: CASSQGPDWDRAQGPYGYTF; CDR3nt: TGTGCCAGCAGCCAAGGCCCTGATTGGGACAGGGCTCAGGGCCCCTATGGCTACACCTTC
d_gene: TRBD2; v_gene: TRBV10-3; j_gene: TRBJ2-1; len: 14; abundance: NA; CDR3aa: CAIRSSSGPNEQFF; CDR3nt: TGTGCCATCAGGTCGTCTAGCGGGCCCAATGAGCAGTTCTTC
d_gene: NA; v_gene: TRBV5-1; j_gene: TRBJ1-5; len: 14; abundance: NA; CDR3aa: CASSFEGGGQPQHF; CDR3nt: TGCGCCAGCAGCTTTGAAGGGGGAGGTCAGCCCCAGCATTTT
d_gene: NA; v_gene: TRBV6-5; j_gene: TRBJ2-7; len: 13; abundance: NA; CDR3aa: CASSFGATYEQYF; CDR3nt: TGTGCCAGCAGTTTTGGGGCTACCTACGAGCAGTACTTC
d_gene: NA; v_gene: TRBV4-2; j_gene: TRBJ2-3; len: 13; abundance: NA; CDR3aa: CASSQEATDTQYF; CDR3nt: TGTGCCAGCAGCCAAGAGGCGACAGATACGCAGTATTTT
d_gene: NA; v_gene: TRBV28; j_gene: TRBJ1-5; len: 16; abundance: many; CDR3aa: CASSFRGRYTDQPQHF; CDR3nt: TGTGCCAGCAGTTTTAGAGGCAGATACACAGATCAGCCCCAGCATTTT
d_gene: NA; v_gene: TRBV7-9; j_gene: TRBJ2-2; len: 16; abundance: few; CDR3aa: CASSPSRVRNTGELFF; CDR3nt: TGTGCCAGCAGCCCCAGCAGGGTGAGGAACACCGGGGAGCTGTTTTTT
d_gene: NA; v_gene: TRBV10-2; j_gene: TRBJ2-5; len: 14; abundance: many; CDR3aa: CASSVPSAQETQYF; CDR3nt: TGCGCCAGCAGTGTACCTAGCGCTCAAGAGACCCAGTACTTC
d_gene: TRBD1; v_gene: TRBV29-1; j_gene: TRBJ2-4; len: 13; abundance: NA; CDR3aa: CSVLGQDAGIQYF; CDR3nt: TGCAGCGTCCTGGGACAGGATGCGGGCATTCAGTACTTC
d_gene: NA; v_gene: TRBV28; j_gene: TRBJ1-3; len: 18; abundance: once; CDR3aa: CASSSHSPTDYSGNTIYF; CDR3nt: TGTGCCAGCAGTTCCCACAGCCCGACAGATTACTCTGGAAACACCATATATTTT
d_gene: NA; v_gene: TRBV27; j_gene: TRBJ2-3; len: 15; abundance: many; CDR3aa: CASSLAAVPTDTQYF; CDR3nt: TGTGCCAGCAGTTTGGCGGCCGTCCCCACAGATACGCAGTATTTT
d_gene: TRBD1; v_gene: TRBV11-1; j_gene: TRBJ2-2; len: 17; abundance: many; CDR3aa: CASIQGSGGPDTGELFF; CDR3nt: TGTGCCAGCATCCAGGGGTCAGGGGGTCCGGACACCGGGGAGCTGTTTTTT
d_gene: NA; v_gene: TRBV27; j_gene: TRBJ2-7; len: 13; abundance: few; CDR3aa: CASSLIRGWEQYF; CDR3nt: TGTGCCAGCAGTTTGATCCGGGGGTGGGAGCAGTACTTC
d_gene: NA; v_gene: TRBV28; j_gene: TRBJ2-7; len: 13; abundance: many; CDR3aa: CASNERSSYEQYF; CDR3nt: TGTGCCAGCAACGAGCGGAGCTCCTACGAGCAGTACTTC
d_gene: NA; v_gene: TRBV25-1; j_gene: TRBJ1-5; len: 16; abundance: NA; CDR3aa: CASSESRGGSNQPQHF; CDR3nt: TGTGCCAGCAGTGAATCGAGGGGAGGGAGCAATCAGCCCCAGCATTTT
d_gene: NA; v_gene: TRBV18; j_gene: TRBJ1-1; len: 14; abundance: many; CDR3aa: CASTTQGLNTEAFF; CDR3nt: TGTGCCAGCACCACCCAGGGATTGAACACTGAAGCTTTCTTT
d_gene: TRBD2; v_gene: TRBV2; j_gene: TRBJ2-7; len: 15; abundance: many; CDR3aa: CASSESSGRIHEQYF; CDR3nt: TGTGCCAGCAGTGAATCAAGCGGGAGGATCCACGAGCAGTACTTC
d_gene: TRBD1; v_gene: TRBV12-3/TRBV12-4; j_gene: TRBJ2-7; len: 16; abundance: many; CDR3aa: CASSLGPGQGFGEQYF; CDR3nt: TGTGCCAGCAGTTTAGGACCGGGACAGGGGTTTGGCGAGCAGTACTTC
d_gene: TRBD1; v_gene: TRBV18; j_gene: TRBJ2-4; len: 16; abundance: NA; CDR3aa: CASSLPPGGVGNIQYF; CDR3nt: TGTGCCAGCTCACTACCCCCAGGGGGAGTTGGAAACATTCAGTACTTC
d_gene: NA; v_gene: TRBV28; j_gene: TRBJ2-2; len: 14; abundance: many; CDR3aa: CASSLSGNTGELFF; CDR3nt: TGTGCCAGCAGTTTGTCAGGGAACACCGGGGAGCTGTTTTTT
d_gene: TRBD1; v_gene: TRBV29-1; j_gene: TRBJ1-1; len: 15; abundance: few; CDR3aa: CSVAGTGVTNTEAFF; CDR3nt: TGCAGCGTTGCGGGGACAGGGGTAACAAACACTGAAGCTTTCTTT
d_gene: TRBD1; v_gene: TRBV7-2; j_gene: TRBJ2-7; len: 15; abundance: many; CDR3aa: CASSRNTGVYYEQYF; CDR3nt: TGTGCCAGCAGCCGAAACACAGGGGTTTACTACGAGCAGTACTTC
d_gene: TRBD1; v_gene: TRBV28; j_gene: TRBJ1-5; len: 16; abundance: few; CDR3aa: CAGSWAATGGDQPQHF; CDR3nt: TGTGCCGGCAGTTGGGCGGCGACAGGGGGGGATCAGCCCCAGCATTTT
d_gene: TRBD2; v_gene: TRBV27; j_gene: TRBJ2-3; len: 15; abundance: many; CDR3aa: CASRPGTSKADTQYF; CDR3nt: TGTGCCAGCAGACCCGGGACTAGTAAAGCAGATACGCAGTATTTT
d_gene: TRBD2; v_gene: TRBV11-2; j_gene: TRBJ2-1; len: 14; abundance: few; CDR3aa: CASSFLAGVDEQFF; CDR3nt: TGTGCCAGCAGCTTCTTAGCGGGCGTAGATGAGCAGTTCTTC
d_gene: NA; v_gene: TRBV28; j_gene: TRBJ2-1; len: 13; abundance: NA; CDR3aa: CASSLFRGNEQFF; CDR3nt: TGTGCCAGCAGTTTGTTCAGGGGAAATGAGCAGTTCTTC
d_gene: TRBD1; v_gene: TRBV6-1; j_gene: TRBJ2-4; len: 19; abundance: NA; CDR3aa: CASSRPGQGGGLAKNIQYF; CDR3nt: TGTGCCAGCAGCCGACCGGGACAGGGTGGGGGGCTAGCCAAAAACATTCAGTACTTC
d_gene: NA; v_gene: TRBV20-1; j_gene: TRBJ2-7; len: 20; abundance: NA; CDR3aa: CSARVGIAGSTAGLFGEQYF; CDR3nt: TGCAGTGCTAGAGTGGGTATAGCAGGTTCTACTGCGGGCCTCTTCGGCGAGCAGTACTTC
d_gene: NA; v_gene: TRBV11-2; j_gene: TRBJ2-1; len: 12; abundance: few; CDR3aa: CASQTSYNEQFF; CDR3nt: TGTGCCAGCCAGACTTCATACAATGAGCAGTTCTTC
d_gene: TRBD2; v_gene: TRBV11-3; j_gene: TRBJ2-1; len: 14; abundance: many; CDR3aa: CASSPSGSPNEQFF; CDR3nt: TGTGCCAGCAGCCCAAGCGGGAGCCCGAATGAGCAGTTCTTC
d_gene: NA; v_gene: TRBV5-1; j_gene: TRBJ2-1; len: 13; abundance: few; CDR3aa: CASKQGAHNEQFF; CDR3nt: TGCGCCAGCAAACAGGGTGCCCACAATGAGCAGTTCTTC
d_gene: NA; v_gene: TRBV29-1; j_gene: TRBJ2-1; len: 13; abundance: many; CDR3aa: CSVQAASRDEQFF; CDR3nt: TGCAGCGTTCAAGCGGCCTCTAGGGATGAGCAGTTCTTC
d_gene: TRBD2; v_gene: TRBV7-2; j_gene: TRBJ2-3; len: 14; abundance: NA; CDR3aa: CASSGAGGPDTQYF; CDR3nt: TGTGCCAGCAGTGGTGCGGGAGGCCCGGATACGCAGTATTTT
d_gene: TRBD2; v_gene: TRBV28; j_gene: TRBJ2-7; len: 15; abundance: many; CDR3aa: CASSLRASGDYEQYF; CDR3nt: TGTGCCAGCAGTTTAAGGGCTAGCGGGGACTACGAGCAGTACTTC
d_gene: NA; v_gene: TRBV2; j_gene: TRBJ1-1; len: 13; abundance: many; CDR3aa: CASSRLMNTEAFF; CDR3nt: TGTGCCAGCAGTAGACTTATGAACACTGAAGCTTTCTTT
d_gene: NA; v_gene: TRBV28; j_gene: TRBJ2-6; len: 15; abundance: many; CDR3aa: CASSIIGSGANVLTF; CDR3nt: TGTGCCAGCAGCATTATCGGGTCTGGGGCCAACGTCCTGACTTTC
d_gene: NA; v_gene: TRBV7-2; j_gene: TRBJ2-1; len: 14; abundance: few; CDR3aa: CASSLGYRVGEQFF; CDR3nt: TGTGCCAGCAGCTTAGGCTACAGGGTAGGTGAGCAGTTCTTC
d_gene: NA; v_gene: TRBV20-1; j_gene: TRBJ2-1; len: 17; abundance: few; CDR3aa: CSASPVTPEVSYNEQFF; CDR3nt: TGCAGTGCTAGTCCGGTTACGCCAGAGGTATCCTACAATGAGCAGTTCTTC
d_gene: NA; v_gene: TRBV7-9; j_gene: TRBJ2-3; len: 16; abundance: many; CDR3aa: CASSPGVGRDTDTQYF; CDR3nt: TGTGCCAGCAGCCCGGGGGTAGGGCGGGACACAGATACGCAGTATTTT
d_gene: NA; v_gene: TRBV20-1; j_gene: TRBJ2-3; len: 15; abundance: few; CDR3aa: CSARDLGGSTDTQYF; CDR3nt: TGCAGTGCTAGAGACTTGGGGGGTTCCACAGATACGCAGTATTTT